Listed below are T cell receptor beta chains from one sample, sequenced in a study of early T cells in non-severe SARS-CoV-2 infection. MiXCR was run by TCRdb on the 5' RACE reads, yielding one entry per CDR3 protein. Of tens of thousands of distinct CDR3 sequences in the sample, 20% to 25% were seen once. Sequenced material: whole blood, taken at baseline. The receptors shown here come from an adult who was a healthcare worker with PCR-confirmed SARS-CoV-2 infection or an uninfected control (not recorded which). The CDR3 runs from the conserved cysteine through the conserved F or W. D genes are given only for firm matches. Clone size is stated in some rows and not others, as once, few, many or a class when expanded.

>TRBV20-1|NA|NA|TRBJ2-1
TGCAGTGCTCAACCCGTAGATTCCTACAATGAGCAGTTCTTC
CSAQPVDSYNEQFF
>TRBV3-1|few|NA|TRBJ2-7
TGTGCCAGCAGCCAACTCCACCAGTACGAGCAGTACTTC
CASSQLHQYEQYF
>TRBV2|NA|NA|TRBJ1-1
TGTGCCAGCAGTGTATCGGTATCGGGTATTATGAACACTGAAGCTTTCTTT
CASSVSVSGIMNTEAFF
>TRBV9|few|NA|TRBJ1-1
TGTGCCAGCAGCGTAGGGCCCAGGCCGAACACTGAAGCTTTCTTT
CASSVGPRPNTEAFF
>TRBV12-3/TRBV12-4|NA|NA|TRBJ1-3
TGTGCCAGCAGCCGGGACGGGCTCTCTGGAAACACCATATATTTT
CASSRDGLSGNTIYF
>TRBV7-9|few|TRBD2|TRBJ2-5
TGTGCCAGCAGCTCGACTAGCGGAGAGACCCAGTACTTC
CASSSTSGETQYF
>TRBV2|NA|NA|TRBJ2-3
TGTGCCAGCACCTACACAGATACGCAGTATTTT
CASTYTDTQYF
>TRBV7-2|NA|TRBD2|TRBJ2-3
TGTGCCAGCAGCATCGGGGGGTCCACAGATACGCAGTATTTT
CASSIGGSTDTQYF
>TRBV2|NA|NA|TRBJ1-1
TGTGCCAGCAGTGACAGGGCGAGAACTGAAGCTTTCTTT
CASSDRARTEAFF
>TRBV29-1|NA|NA|TRBJ1-1
TGCAGCGTTTTCAGGAACACTGAAGCTTTCTTT
CSVFRNTEAFF
>TRBV3-1|few|NA|TRBJ2-2
TGTGCCAGCAGCCAAGTTGAGACCGGGACAGAGCTGTTTTTT
CASSQVETGTELFF
>TRBV5-4|NA|TRBD1|TRBJ1-2
TGTGCCAGCATATCAGGACAGGGCATGAGCGGCTACACCTTC
CASISGQGMSGYTF
>TRBV7-9|NA|NA|TRBJ1-1
TGTGCCAGCAGCTTAGGGGGGTTGCAGCGCACTGAAGCTTTCTTT
CASSLGGLQRTEAFF
>TRBV2|few|NA|TRBJ2-5
TGTGCCAGCAGCCTAGCCTCCCAAGAGACCCAGTACTTC
CASSLASQETQYF
>TRBV11-1|many|TRBD1|TRBJ2-5
TGTGCCAGCAGCTTAGGACAGGGGCAAGAGACCCAGTACTTC
CASSLGQGQETQYF